These 8 T cell receptor beta chains share one sample of origin, sequenced in a study of sequential checkpoint blockade in melanoma. Repertoires were generated with immunoSEQ multiplex PCR, while TCRdb's copy carries only in-frame clones and drops some. This table has fewer than 4,500 clones, about a fifth appearing once. This sample's treatment: randomized to nivolumab then ipilimumab (arm A) or the reverse (arm B). This specimen consisted of tumor tissue (inferred from file names), obtained from a patient given nivolumab and ipilimumab in sequence. These receptors all stem from a human donor with melanoma.

This clone occurred a few times. The rearrangement links TRBV6-8 to TRBJ2-6; D unresolved. Germline CDR1 MNHGY, CDR2 SAAAGT. CDR3 length: 16 residues. Trimming stripped 0 bases from V and 0 bases from J, with 6 bases between. The CDR3, as DNA: TGTGCCAGCAGTTACTCTCGGGCCTCTGGGGCCAACGTCCTGACTTTC. Amino acid sequence: CASSYSRASGANVLTF.

In this sample, this clone turned up a few times. The chain joins TRBV18 to TRBJ1-1, with D perhaps TRBD1 (6 bases). Germline-derived CDR1 and CDR2 are KGHSH and LQKENI. Trimming removed 8 bases at V and 1 base at J, with 11 bases between. The CDR3 contains 13 residues. The CDR3: CASLADRNTEAFF. CDR3 sequence (DNA): TGTGCCAGCCTAGCGGACAGGAACACTGAAGCTTTCTTT. The variable domain in full, completed from reference TRBV18 and TRBJ1-1, reads NAGVMQNPRHLVRRRGQEARLRCSPMKGHSHVYWYRQLPEEGLKFMVYLQKENIIDESGMPKERFSAEFPKEGPSILRIQQVVRGDSAAYFCASLADRNTEAFFGQGTRLTVV.

By proportion, this clone is medium-sized. Other DNA variants within this sample encode the same CDR3. The V and J genes are TRBV6-8 and TRBJ2-2, with D possibly being TRBD1 or TRBD2 (5 bases each). In germline, CDR1 is MNHGY, CDR2 SAAAGT. V lost 0 bases and J 6 bases, leaving 8 bases between the germline ends. The CDR3 length is 14 residues. CDR3 loop: CASSYSQGAGELFF. The CDR3 coding sequence is TGTGCCAGCAGTTACTCGCAGGGAGCCGGGGAGCTGTTTTTT.

The V and J genes are TRBV11-3 and TRBJ2-1; TRBD2 aligns across 8 bases. Germline V gene sequence: CDR1 SGHNT, CDR2 YENEEA. This CDR3 contains 16 residues. J was trimmed by 4 bases and V by 3 bases; bases with no gene match: 8. The CDR3 DNA reads TGTGCCAGCAGCTTCTCAGGGACTAGAATATACAATGAGCAGTTCTTC. Protein sequence: CASSFSGTRIYNEQFF.

V and J are TRBV9 and TRBJ2-5, with 7 nucleotides matching TRBD2. The junction had 10 bases not matched to a gene; V was cut back by 6 bases and J by 5 bases. Germline CDR1 reads SGDLS; CDR2 reads YYNGEE. The CDR3 runs to 14 residues. The CDR3 DNA reads TGTGCCAGCACCCAAGACCTGGGGGGGGAGACCCAGTACTTC. Translating gives CASTQDLGGETQYF.

In this sample, this clone is medium-sized (0.01 to 0.1%). The chain links TRBV11-3 to TRBJ1-1; no clear D gene. This CDR3 is 17 amino acids long. Trimming pared 0 bases from V and 0 bases from J, leaving 14 bases between. The germline gives CDR1 SGHNT, CDR2 YENEEA. DNA of the CDR3: TGTGCCAGCAGCTTAGAGTCGATTTTGAACCTGAACACTGAAGCTTTCTTT. The encoded protein is CASSLESILNLNTEAFF.

This clone turned up a few times. The chain carries TRBV6-8 and TRBJ2-7; 12 bases match TRBD2. The germline CDR1 and CDR2 sequences are MNHGY and SAAAGT. The CDR3 runs to 14 residues. This CDR3 reads CGVSTSGGSYEQYF. For the CDR3, the DNA is TGTGGAGTCTCGACTAGCGGGGGCTCCTACGAGCAGTACTTC.

J is TRBJ1-4 and V is TRBV18, with D possibly matching TRBD1 (5 bases). V was pared by 3 bases and J by 9 bases, with 14 bases between. This CDR3 is built from 14 residues. Looked up from germline, CDR1 is KGHSH and CDR2 is LQKENI. CDR3 DNA sequence: TGTGCCAGCTCACCTAGGGACCTTGGGAAAAAACTGTTTTTT. As protein: CASSPRDLGKKLFF. Full variable domain (rest looked up from reference TRBV18 and TRBJ1-4): NAGVMQNPRHLVRRRGQEARLRCSPMKGHSHVYWYRQLPEEGLKFMVYLQKENIIDESGMPKERFSAEFPKEGPSILRIQQVVRGDSAAYFCASSPRDLGKKLFFGSGTQLSVL.